Listed below are T cell receptor beta chains from one sample, sequenced in a study of identical twins. TCRdb re-analysed the 5' RACE reads in MiXCR, keeping a single row per CDR3 protein. This table holds around 220,000 distinct CDR3 sequences, roughly a tenth found once. The sequenced sample consisted of memory T cells sorted from blood. These receptors came from a man in his forties or fifties in good health. The CDR3 runs from the conserved cysteine through the conserved F or W. D genes are given only for firm matches. Size is omitted from some rows. Given values are once, few, many or a class for expanded clones.

d_gene	j_gene	v_gene	abundance	CDR3aa	CDR3nt
TRBD1	TRBJ1-2	TRBV6-5	.	CASSSGQGSYGYTF	TGTGCCAGCAGTTCGGGACAGGGGTCCTATGGCTACACCTTC
TRBD1	TRBJ2-7	TRBV28	.	CASSGLRAGGSEQYF	TGTGCCAGCAGCGGTCTTCGGGCAGGGGGCAGCGAGCAGTACTTC
.	TRBJ2-7	TRBV6-2/TRBV6-3	few	CASSYPPFEQYF	TGTGCCAGCAGTTACCCTCCCTTCGAGCAGTACTTC
.	TRBJ1-1	TRBV14	.	CASSRLQYTEAFF	TGTGCCAGCAGCCGCCTACAGTACACTGAAGCTTTCTTT
.	TRBJ2-7	TRBV7-2	.	CASSGTAPYEQYF	TGTGCCAGCAGCGGGACTGCCCCATACGAGCAGTACTTC
.	TRBJ2-5	TRBV20-1	.	CSASVLAGETQYF	TGCAGTGCTAGCGTACTCGCCGGGGAGACCCAGTACTTC
.	TRBJ1-4	TRBV7-9	few	CAVTKWIHEKLFF	TGTGCCGTCACAAAGTGGATTCATGAAAAACTGTTTTTT
TRBD2	TRBJ2-2	TRBV6-2/TRBV6-3	.	CASGGGRSLYGELFF	TGTGCCAGCGGCGGGGGGCGTAGTCTGTACGGGGAGCTGTTTTTT
.	TRBJ2-2	TRBV19	.	CASMRAGTNTGELFF	TGTGCCAGTATGAGGGCCGGGACAAACACCGGGGAGCTGTTTTTT
.	TRBJ2-5	TRBV20-1	many	CSAPYQETQYF	TGCAGTGCCCCGTACCAAGAGACCCAGTACTTC
.	TRBJ1-2	TRBV29-1	many	CSAGQSYGYTF	TGCAGCGCTGGACAGTCCTATGGCTACACCTTC
.	TRBJ2-1	TRBV5-1	.	CASSPRPAEVGGEQFF	TGCGCCAGCAGCCCTCGACCAGCGGAGGTCGGAGGTGAGCAGTTCTTC
.	TRBJ1-2	TRBV20-1	.	CSARLREEEIVYGYTF	TGCAGTGCTAGACTCAGAGAGGAAGAGATTGTCTATGGCTACACCTTC
TRBD2	TRBJ2-1	TRBV20-1	.	CSARARSGASSNEQFF	TGCAGTGCTAGAGCTCGTAGCGGGGCCAGTTCCAATGAGCAGTTCTTC
.	TRBJ1-1	TRBV5-1	many	CASSLDPAGTNTEAFF	TGCGCCAGCAGCTTGGACCCAGCCGGAACGAACACTGAAGCTTTCTTT
.	TRBJ2-7	TRBV18	few	CASSPLYMPSYEQYF	TGTGCCAGCTCACCACTTTACATGCCCTCCTACGAGCAGTACTTC